What follows are 2 T cell receptor beta chains derived from one specimen sequenced in a study of early T cells in non-severe SARS-CoV-2 infection. TCRdb independently ran MiXCR on the 5' RACE reads; one entry per CDR3 protein. The sample has roughly 77,000 distinct CDR3 sequences; more than 10% are singletons. Sequenced material: whole blood. The source of these receptors is an adult who was a healthcare worker with PCR-confirmed SARS-CoV-2 infection or an uninfected control (not recorded which).

This clonotype has a handful of counts. This chain joins TRBV19 and TRBJ2-3; 8 bases map to TRBD2. Looked up from germline, CDR1 is LNHDA and CDR2 is SQIVND (reference sequence). The CDR3 length is 15 residues. Trimming cost V 3 bases and J 4 bases; bases outside gene matches: 6. CDR3 nucleotides: TGTGCCAGTAGTATCTCAGCGGGAGTGCCAGATACGCAGTATTTT. Translated, it gives CASSISAGVPDTQYF.

This chain links TRBV29-1 with TRBJ2-1; 7 bases line up with TRBD1. The junction had 3 bases not matched to a gene; V was cut back by 3 bases and J by 1 base. In germline, CDR1 is SQVTM, CDR2 ANQGSEA. This CDR3 region has 14 residues. The CDR3 sequence is CSVETGNSYNEQFF. The CDR3 region has the DNA TGCAGCGTTGAGACAGGGAATTCCTACAATGAGCAGTTCTTC.